A single sample gave rise to the 25 T cell receptor beta chains below, sequenced in a study of metastatic and nonmetastatic thyroid tumors. TCRdb re-clonotyped the PCR reads via MiXCR. The sample lists approximately 32,000 clones; over 15% were seen once. Every patient underwent thyroid surgery untreated. Sequencing was done on a sample of blood. These receptors were taken from a female donor with papillary thyroid cancer or a benign thyroid nodule (not recorded which). Some clones in this sample may be carry-over from other donors' samples.

The chain carries TRBV3-1 and TRBJ2-7; 10 nucleotides agree with TRBD2. The CDR3 extends over 16 amino acids. CDR1 is LGHDT, CDR2 YNNKEL, per germline (reference sequence). With 4 bases clipped from V and 2 bases from J, the junction kept 8 bases outside the gene matches. The CDR3 reads CASSLRTSGAAYEQYF. The CDR3 DNA reads as TGTGCCAGCAGCCTCCGGACTAGCGGTGCTGCCTACGAGCAGTACTTC.

This clone was detected ten times or more. J is TRBJ2-1 and V is TRBV20-1; no reliable D call. Germline V gene data show CDR1 as DFQATT and CDR2 as SNEGSKA (reference sequence). The CDR3 contains 15 residues. Deletions cut 2 bases from V and 9 bases from J, with 20 bases between. The CDR3 bases are TGCAGTGCTAGACCCAGAAGGAGAGAAGCAAGTGAGCAGTTCTTC. Its translation: CSARPRRREASEQFF.

In its sample, this clone was seen many times. CDR3 DNA sequence: TGCAGTGTCCTCCGGGGGGTGACAGATACGCAGTATTTT. Encoded protein: CSVLRGVTDTQYF. The V call is TRBV20-1, the J call TRBJ2-3, with 7 bases identical to TRBD2. V lost 7 bases to trimming and J lost 3 bases; unmatched junction nucleotides: 7. Germline V gene lookup returns CDR1 DFQATT and CDR2 SNEGSKA (reference sequence). This CDR3 is 13 amino acids long.

This clone was picked up a small number of times. This clone may be a read error of a much larger clone one base away. The chain has TRBV9 and TRBJ2-5; D may be TRBD1 or TRBD2 (5 bases each). The germline gives CDR1 SGDLS, CDR2 YYNGEE. The CDR3 spans 14 residues. The CDR3 region is CARSLGTVQETQYF. The CDR3 nucleotides read TGTGCCCGCAGCCTGGGGACCGTTCAAGAAACCCAGTACTTC. The variable domain in full, completed from reference TRBV9 and TRBJ2-5, reads DSGVTQTPKHLITATGQRVTLRCSPRSGDLSVYWYQQSLDQGLQFLIQYYNGEERAKGNILERFSAQQFPDLHSELNLSSLELGDSALYFCARSLGTVQETQYFGPGTRLLVL.

This clone was seen many times. A read error may be the cause here, since a much bigger clone is one base away. The rearrangement joins TRBV5-8 to TRBJ2-7; D is ambiguous. Germline V CDR1 and CDR2: SGHTS, YDEGEE. This CDR3 contains 15 residues. Trimming cost V 4 bases and J 2 bases, with 16 bases left between them. This chain's CDR3 is CASSLQTTYTYEQYF. Here the CDR3 DNA reads TGTGCCAGCAGCCTTCAGACAACTTACACCTACGAGCAGTACTTC.

This clone was seen a handful of times. J is TRBJ2-5 and V is TRBV6-1; D gene ambiguous. Germline V gives CDR1 MNHNS, CDR2 SASEGT. Trimming left V 6 bases short and J 2 bases short, with 10 bases between. The length of the CDR3 is 13 residues. The DNA for the CDR3 is TGTGCCAGCAGGCGTTTAGGGCAAGAGACCCAGTACTTC. It translates to CASRRLGQETQYF.

The chain recombines TRBV10-1 with TRBJ2-7, with 8 bases that match TRBD2. With the DNA end fitting TRBJ2-1 better, the J assignment may be wrong. The CDR3 contains 16 residues. The germline V gene has CDR1 WNHNN and CDR2 SYGVQD (reference sequence). In DNA form, the CDR3 reads TGCGCCAGCAGTCCGACACTTGGGACTAGTGTCTGTGAGCAGTTCTTC. It is translated as CASSPTLGTSVCEQFF.

The CDR3 region has the DNA TGCGCCAGCACCAACGATAGGTTGGGGTACACTGAAGCTTTCTTT. It codes for CASTNDRLGYTEAFF. The chain employs TRBV4-1 and TRBJ1-1; no clear D. V dropped 7 bases and J dropped 3 bases, with 18 bases sitting between them. The V gene's germline CDR1 is MGHRA and CDR2 YSYEKL. CDR3 size: 15 residues.

In this sample, this clone is medium-sized. DNA for the CDR3: TGTGCCACCAGTGATTCACAGGGGGGTAGTGAGCCCCAGCATTTT. Encoded protein: CATSDSQGGSEPQHF. The genes are TRBV24-1 and TRBJ1-5; TRBD1 aligns across 8 bases. Germline V gives CDR1 KGHDR, CDR2 SFDVKD. The V gene end was trimmed by 2 bases and the J gene end by 8 bases; junction bases not matched to a gene: 7. The CDR3 is 15 residues long.

Many counts were recorded for this clone. The rearrangement uses TRBV10-3 and TRBJ2-1, with unresolved D. CDR1 ENHRY and CDR2 SYGVKD come from the germline V gene. The CDR3 has 13 residues. Trimming shortened V by 2 bases and J by 12 bases, and 14 bases separated the two germline ends. CDR3 in DNA: TGTGCCATCAGTGAGACGAACCCTATGGGGCAGTTCTTC. Protein: CAISETNPMGQFF.

This clone was observed at least ten times. The V and J genes are TRBV30 and TRBJ1-6, with D hard to call. This CDR3 spans 15 amino acids. Trimming removed 3 bases from V and 8 bases from J, with 17 bases in between. Per the germline V gene, CDR1 is GTSNPN and CDR2 is SVGIG (reference sequence). Written as DNA, the CDR3 is TGTGCCTGGAGAGCCCCCGCGAGGGCGTATTCACCCCTCCACTTT. Translating gives CAWRAPARAYSPLHF.

This clone was picked up many times. Mismatch with germline at one junction end may stem from a read error. The chain has TRBV5-4 and TRBJ1-1, with unresolved D. This CDR3 has 15 residues. Germline V CDR1 and CDR2: SGHNT, YYREEE (reference sequence). CDR3 protein: CASRLEAGVSTEAFF. The CDR3 DNA sequence: TGTGCCAGCAGGTTGGAGGCGGGTGTTAGCACTGAAGCTTTCTTT.

Many counts were recorded for this clone. V usage is TRBV7-9 and J usage is TRBJ1-3, with 7 bases identical to TRBD1. The V gene's germline CDR1 is SEHNR and CDR2 FQNEAQ (reference sequence). This CDR3 region has 13 residues. V gave up 9 bases and J gave up 2 bases; unmatched junction bases: 4. Here the CDR3 reads CASQGVTGNTIYF. CDR3 sequence (DNA): TGTGCCAGTCAGGGGGTGACTGGAAACACCATATATTTT.

This clone was counted at least ten times. The chain links TRBV10-3 to TRBJ1-1; TRBD1 aligns across 9 bases. The CDR3 is 15 residues long. V lost 10 bases to trimming and J lost 4 bases; unmatched junction nucleotides: 13. The V gene's germline CDR1 is ENHRY and CDR2 SYGVKD. Here the CDR3 reads CATRDRDHPGTEAFF. DNA for the CDR3: TGTGCCACCCGGGACAGGGACCACCCGGGCACTGAAGCTTTCTTT.

V usage is TRBV27 and J usage is TRBJ2-3, with unresolved D. Deletions cut 5 bases from V and 1 base from J, with 10 bases between. The germline gives CDR1 MNHEY, CDR2 SMNVEV (reference sequence). The CDR3 runs to 14 residues. CDR3 nucleotides: TGTGCCAGCAGTCCAGCGTGGGGCACAGATACGCAGTATTTT. Encoded protein: CASSPAWGTDTQYF.

This clone was observed at least ten times. The J gene is TRBJ1-2, the V gene TRBV18, with TRBD1 matching over 8 bases. With V trimmed by 1 base and J by 3 bases, 1 base remained unmatched. Germline CDR1 is KGHSH and CDR2 is LQKENI. This CDR3 spans 14 amino acids. The CDR3 is CASSPQQGDYGYTF. The CDR3 coding sequence is TGTGCCAGCTCACCACAACAGGGGGACTATGGCTACACCTTC.

The rearrangement uses TRBV24-1 and TRBJ2-3; maybe TRBD2 (6 bases). Germline CDR1 KGHDR, CDR2 SFDVKD. The CDR3 extends over 18 amino acids. V was clipped by 4 bases and J by 3 bases, with 22 bases between them. Written as DNA, the CDR3 is TGTGCCACCAGTGAATTCAATAGCGGTCCAAAGGGAACAGATACGCAGTATTTT. This sequence encodes CATSEFNSGPKGTDTQYF.

By share, this clone counts as medium-sized. The chain combines TRBV6-1 with TRBJ1-2; D may be TRBD1 (5 bases). The length of the CDR3 is 12 residues. The germline CDR1 and CDR2 sequences are MNHNS and SASEGT. Deletions cut 10 bases from V and 5 bases from J, with 14 bases between. For the CDR3, the DNA is TGTGCCACGGGGGAGGGCCTATATGGCTACACCTTC. This codes for CATGEGLYGYTF.

This clone was seen a few times. An end of the junction does not agree with germline; a read error may underlie this. The chain uses TRBV28 and TRBJ2-7; a weak D match, TRBD2 (5 bases). Germline lookup yields CDR1 MDHEN and CDR2 SYDVKM. The CDR3 loop spans 15 amino acids. The DNA for the CDR3 is TGTGCTAGCACCACGGGGTACAGATCCCGCTACGAGCAGTACTTC. This sequence encodes CASTTGYRSRYEQYF.

This clone has a count of ten or more. J is TRBJ2-7 and V is TRBV5-1, with 9 bases that match TRBD1. This CDR3 has 13 amino acids. V was clipped by 1 base and J by 6 bases; unmatched bases: 2. Germline V gives CDR1 SGHRS, CDR2 YFSETQ. CDR3 nucleotide sequence: TGCGCCAGCAGCTTGCAGACAGGGGGCGAGCAGTACTTC. Translating gives CASSLQTGGEQYF.

The sample holds many counts of this clone. This chain uses TRBV18 with TRBJ2-7, with 8 bases fitting TRBD2. Germline V gene sequence: CDR1 KGHSH, CDR2 LQKENI. V was pared by 8 bases and J by 7 bases, with 10 bases of the junction left unmatched. The CDR3 is made up of 13 amino acids. CDR3: CASLPGGAQEQYF. The CDR3 DNA reads TGTGCCAGCCTTCCCGGGGGGGCGCAGGAGCAGTACTTC.

This clone appeared many times. The chain couples TRBV6-1 to TRBJ1-6, with D possibly matching TRBD1 (5 bases). V lost 8 bases to trimming and J lost 4 bases, with 15 bases between them. CDR3 length: 15 amino acids. Looked up from germline, CDR1 is MNHNS and CDR2 is SASEGT. The CDR3 DNA reads TGTGCCAGCCTTCCAGGGCCCCTATATAATTCACCCCTCCACTTT. It specifies CASLPGPLYNSPLHF.

There are many counts of this clone. The chain joins TRBV19 to TRBJ2-5; TRBD1 is a possible D gene (6 bases). The CDR3 is 14 amino acids. V was shortened by 3 bases and J by 3 bases, with 11 bases between the two germline ends. Per germline, CDR1 LNHDA and CDR2 SQIVND (reference sequence). CDR3 residues: CASSIRDTEETQYF. The CDR3 nucleotides are TGTGCCAGTAGTATTAGGGACACCGAAGAGACCCAGTACTTC.

This clone counts as medium-sized. The CDR3 sequence: CASSEGDRGLEQYF. For the CDR3, the DNA is TGTGCCAGCAGTGAAGGGGACAGGGGATTGGAGCAGTACTTC. The chain joins TRBV6-1 to TRBJ2-7; the match to TRBD1 covers 10 bases. V was pared by 1 base and J by 7 bases, with 4 bases of the junction left unmatched. Germline loops: CDR1 MNHNS, CDR2 SASEGT. CDR3 size: 14 residues.

This clone appeared many times. The V call is TRBV12-3 or TRBV12-4, the J call TRBJ1-4; D call uncertain. V gave up 3 bases and J gave up 4 bases, with 9 bases separating them. The CDR3 runs 14 residues. The CDR3 DNA reads TGTGCCAGCAGTTTTAGCCCGGGTAATGAAAAACTGTTTTTT. This translates into CASSFSPGNEKLFF.